The 22 T cell receptor beta chains below come from one sample, sequenced in a study of blood T cell repertoires in COVID-19. Profiling relied on immunoSEQ multiplex PCR, and the TCRdb table lists in-frame clones only, not all of them. This repertoire shows about 140,000 clones, 75% to 80% found once; its top ten account for about 2.9%. Source material: PBMCs or T cells enriched from blood (not recorded which). The receptors come from a woman aged 45-65 years who had recovered from COVID-19.

V is TRBV24-1 and J is TRBJ1-5; D gene ambiguous. Germline lookup yields CDR1 KGHDR and CDR2 SFDVKD. V was clipped by 6 bases and J by 3 bases, with 8 bases between them. The CDR3 spans 13 residues. DNA of the CDR3: TGTGCCACCAGTCTAGGCTACAATCAGCCCCAGCATTTT. Its translation is CATSLGYNQPQHF.

The J gene is TRBJ2-2, the V gene TRBV5-1, with 9 bases fitting TRBD1. Germline V CDR1 and CDR2: SGHRS, YFSETQ. J lost 1 base, V lost 4 bases, and 2 bases had no gene match. The CDR3 is 15 residues long. CDR3 DNA: TGCGCCAGCAGCGCGGACAGGGGGAACACCGGGGAGCTGTTTTTT. Translation: CASSADRGNTGELFF.

The CDR3 here is CASSSPAGGITDTQYF. CDR3 coding DNA: TGTGCCAGCAGTTCCCCAGCGGGGGGCATCACAGATACGCAGTATTTT. This chain joins TRBV28 and TRBJ2-3; 9 bases line up with TRBD2. The J segment lost 2 bases and the V segment lost 4 bases, leaving 7 bases of the junction unmatched. The germline V gene has CDR1 MDHEN and CDR2 SYDVKM. This CDR3 is 16 amino acids long.

The rearrangement joins TRBV4-1 to TRBJ2-2, with D perhaps TRBD1 (5 bases). Germline V gene data show CDR1 as MGHRA and CDR2 as YSYEKL. The CDR3 consists of 16 residues. V was cut by 2 bases and J by 4 bases, with 14 bases left in between. The CDR3 bases are TGCGCCAGCAGCCAAAAGGGGCTAGGGGCCACCGGGGAGCTGTTTTTT. It codes for CASSQKGLGATGELFF.

The rearrangement uses TRBV11-3 and TRBJ2-2; a weak D match, TRBD2 (6 bases). Germline V lookup: CDR1 SGHNT, CDR2 YENEEA. The CDR3 is made up of 16 amino acids. V was pared by 5 bases and J by 2 bases, with 15 bases between. CDR3 sequence: CASSVRRGPNTGELFF. The CDR3 DNA follows: TGTGCCAGCAGCGTAAGGCGGGGACCTAACACCGGGGAGCTGTTTTTT.

The V call is TRBV11-3, the J call TRBJ2-2, with a possible D match to TRBD2 (6 bases). V gave up 1 base and J gave up 0 bases, with 12 bases separating them. The CDR3 contains 17 residues. Germline V gene lookup returns CDR1 SGHNT and CDR2 YENEEA. The CDR3 nucleotides are TGTGCCAGCAGCTTAGGGGCCGGGACTGCGAACACCGGGGAGCTGTTTTTT. Translated, it gives CASSLGAGTANTGELFF.

The J gene is TRBJ2-1, the V gene TRBV6-4; the D gene is possibly TRBD2 (6 bases). The CDR3 has 17 amino acids. Germline V gene data show CDR1 as MRHNA and CDR2 as SNTAGT. V shed 2 bases and J shed 0 bases, with 14 bases lying between them. CDR3 in DNA: TGTGCCAGCAGTGACGTGAGCGGGCCTAGCTCCTACAATGAGCAGTTCTTC. This gives the protein CASSDVSGPSSYNEQFF.

The chain is built from TRBV7-9 and TRBJ1-2; D possibly corresponds to TRBD1 (5 bases). The CDR3 has 15 residues. Germline CDR1 and CDR2: SEHNR and FQNEAQ (reference sequence). Trimming pared 6 bases from V and 2 bases from J, leaving 16 bases between. CDR3 in amino acids: CASRFRHGQNYGYTF. The CDR3, as DNA: TGTGCCAGCAGATTCCGTCACGGACAAAACTATGGCTACACCTTC.

The rearrangement links TRBV28 to TRBJ1-5; a possible D gene is TRBD1 (6 bases). CDR1 MDHEN and CDR2 SYDVKM come from the germline V gene. The V and J ends lost 2 bases and 0 bases respectively, with 20 bases between them. The CDR3 spans 19 residues. CDR3 amino acids: CASSLARGWGRFSNQPQHF. Written as DNA, the CDR3 is TGTGCCAGCAGTTTAGCCAGGGGATGGGGTCGATTTAGCAATCAGCCCCAGCATTTT.

Concerning this clone: A far larger clone is just one base off, so this is likely a read error. This chain connects TRBV27 to TRBJ1-5; possible D gene TRBD1, 5 bases. V was pared by 6 bases and J by 2 bases, with 5 bases between. Germline loops: CDR1 MNHEY, CDR2 SMNVEV (reference sequence). The CDR3 is 12 amino acids. The CDR3: CASRGGNQPQHF. In DNA, the CDR3 is TGTGCCAGCAGAGGGGGCAATCAGCCCCAGCATTTT.

The rearrangement links TRBV7-9 to TRBJ1-1, with 7 bases fitting TRBD1. Germline trimming cut 5 bases from V and 4 bases from J; bases unmatched to any gene: 4. CDR3 length: 13 residues. The germline gives CDR1 SEHNR, CDR2 FQNEAQ (reference sequence). For the CDR3, the DNA is TGTGCCAGCAGCCAACAGGGGTTCACTGAAGCTTTCTTT. Translation: CASSQQGFTEAFF. The variable domain in full, completed from reference TRBV7-9 and TRBJ1-1, reads DTGVSQNPRHKITKRGQNVTFRCDPISEHNRLYWYRQTLGQGPEFLTYFQNEAQLEKSRLLSDRFSAERPKGSFSTLEIQRTEQGDSAMYLCASSQQGFTEAFFGQGTRLTVV.

The V gene is TRBV19, the J gene TRBJ1-5; the D is unclear. The length of the CDR3 is 17 residues. Germline lookup yields CDR1 LNHDA and CDR2 SQIVND (reference sequence). Trimming pared 5 bases from V and 2 bases from J, leaving 19 bases between. CDR3 amino acids: CASSPQAGWEGNQPQHF. CDR3 DNA sequence: TGTGCCAGTAGTCCTCAGGCGGGGTGGGAGGGCAATCAGCCCCAGCATTTT.

The rearrangement links TRBV9 to TRBJ2-1; D may be TRBD2 (6 bases). V was cut by 4 bases and J by 8 bases, with 22 bases left in between. Germline assignment: CDR1 SGDLS and CDR2 YYNGEE. This CDR3 comprises 16 residues. CDR3 amino acids: CASSPPWGEEVYEQFF. CDR3 coding DNA: TGTGCCAGCAGCCCCCCTTGGGGGGAGGAAGTATATGAGCAGTTCTTC.

The chain joins TRBV4-1 to TRBJ2-1, with no clear D. Trimming cost V 4 bases and J 3 bases, with 16 bases left between them. Germline values: CDR1 MGHRA, CDR2 YSYEKL. The CDR3 covers 16 residues. CDR3 loop: CASSLLNLVSYNEQFF. CDR3 nucleotides: TGCGCCAGCAGCCTACTCAATTTAGTGAGCTACAATGAGCAGTTCTTC.

V is TRBV5-4 and J is TRBJ2-7; 9 bases line up with TRBD1. The V segment lost 4 bases and the J segment 5 bases; nucleotides outside the gene matches: 7. CDR3 length: 14 residues. Germline values: CDR1 SGHNT, CDR2 YYREEE (reference sequence). CDR3 protein: CASSPGQGLNEQYF. DNA of the CDR3: TGTGCCAGCAGCCCGGGACAGGGTCTGAACGAGCAGTACTTC.

The V and J genes are TRBV30 and TRBJ1-1; D is ambiguous. Between the trimmed V and J ends, which lost 2 bases and 4 bases, there was a span of 8 bases. The V gene's germline CDR1 is GTSNPN and CDR2 SVGIG (reference sequence). This CDR3 has 12 residues. The CDR3 loop is CAWSRGSTEAFF. The DNA of the CDR3 is TGTGCCTGGAGTAGAGGGAGCACTGAAGCTTTCTTT. The variable domain in full, with the rest retrieved from reference TRBV30 and TRBJ1-1, is SQTIHQWPATLVQPVGSPLSLECTVEGTSNPNLYWYRQAAGRGLQLLFYSVGIGQISSEVPQNLSASRPQDRQFILSSKKLLLSDSGFYLCAWSRGSTEAFFGQGTRLTVV.

This clone has only one observation. The chain combines TRBV27 with TRBJ1-2, with TRBD1 identical over 8 bases. After removal of 0 bases from V and 6 bases from J, the junction contained 9 bases not matched to a gene. Germline V CDR1 and CDR2: MNHEY, SMNVEV (reference sequence). There are 16 residues in the CDR3. As DNA, the CDR3 is TGTGCCAGCAGTTTATCCCGGACAGGGACCCGGAATGGCTACACCTTC. Its protein product is CASSLSRTGTRNGYTF.

The chain employs TRBV3-1 (or the pseudogene TRBV3-2) and TRBJ1-6; D unclear. The CDR3 spans 15 residues. The germline CDR1 and CDR2 sequences are LGHDT and YNNKEL (reference sequence). V was cut by 5 bases and J by 10 bases, with 18 bases left in between. The CDR3 loop is CASSSQHGLYSPLHF. Here the CDR3 DNA reads TGTGCCAGCAGCTCTCAGCACGGACTGTACTCACCCCTCCACTTT.

The CDR3 protein is CASGLWVPSGIPNEQFF. The CDR3 nucleotides read TGTGCTAGTGGTTTATGGGTCCCTAGCGGGATCCCCAATGAGCAGTTCTTC. J is TRBJ2-1 and V is TRBV12-5; 9 bases map to TRBD2. Germline V lookup: CDR1 LGHNT, CDR2 FRNRAP. The V gene end was trimmed by 3 bases and the J gene end by 6 bases; junction bases not matched to a gene: 12. This CDR3 comprises 17 residues.

The chain carries TRBV28 and TRBJ1-2; 10 bases match TRBD1. The trim removed 2 bases at V and 6 bases at J, leaving 0 bases unmatched. There are 13 residues in the CDR3. Germline CDR1 reads MDHEN; CDR2 reads SYDVKM. The CDR3 nucleotides read TGTGCCAGCAGTTTAGGGACAGGGGATGGCTACACCTTC. Protein product: CASSLGTGDGYTF.

This clone occurred many times. The chain combines TRBV5-1 with TRBJ2-6, with D maybe TRBD1 (5 bases). The ends were cut back, 0 bases at V and 0 bases at J, with 10 bases in the middle. CDR3 length: 17 residues. Germline values: CDR1 SGHRS, CDR2 YFSETQ. The CDR3 protein is CASSLGQSFSGANVLTF. CDR3 nucleotides: TGCGCCAGCAGCTTGGGACAGTCCTTCTCTGGGGCCAACGTCCTGACTTTC.

The chain couples TRBV7-2 to TRBJ2-7, with 12 positions matching TRBD2. After removal of 5 bases from V and 5 bases from J, the junction contained 7 bases not matched to a gene. Germline CDR1 and CDR2: SGHTA and FQGNSA. This CDR3 comprises 15 residues. CDR3 sequence: CASSLRTSGNNEQYF. The DNA of the CDR3 is TGTGCCAGCAGCCTGCGGACTAGCGGGAATAACGAGCAGTACTTC.